This paragraph reports one T cell receptor beta chain. This specimen comes from a study of Tregs in tolerant kidney transplant recipients. This CDR3 region has 14 residues. V lost 6 bases and J 2 bases, leaving 10 bases between the germline ends. CDR1 is SNHLY, CDR2 FYNNEI, per germline. This table comes from immunoSEQ multiplex PCR, and its TCRdb copy is limited to in-frame clones, with some not included. The sample includes around 230,000 clones, approximately 83% seen only once; the top ten take around 0.61%. The sequencing input was CD4+ T cells from blood. The TCR comes from a human donor in good health. This chain uses TRBV2 with TRBJ2-2, with a possible D match to TRBD2 (6 bases). CDR3 nucleotide sequence: TGTGCCAGCAGGGCTAGCGATAACACCGGGGAGCTGTTTTTT. Translation: CASRASDNTGELFF.